The TCR beta chain described here comes from a study of radiotherapy plus CTLA-4 blockade in lung cancer. This CDR3 has 13 amino acids. V shed 6 bases and J 7 bases; nucleotides not matched to a gene: 5. Germline V gene data show CDR1 as SQVTM and CDR2 as ANQGSEA. Sequenced by immunoSEQ multiplex PCR; TCRdb stores in-frame clones only, minus some. This table holds 65,000 to 95,000 clones, around 90% found once. This clone was detected only a few times. The clonotype was recovered from a human donor with non-small cell lung cancer that progressed on radiotherapy plus ipilimumab. V is TRBV29-1 and J is TRBJ1-5, with TRBD1 matching over 11 bases. Sequences were derived from peripheral blood, sampled from a patient treated with radiotherapy plus ipilimumab. The CDR3 loop reads CSVRTGGGQPQHF. The CDR3 region has the DNA TGCAGCGTCCGGACAGGGGGCGGACAGCCCCAGCATTTT. The full variable domain, completed using reference TRBV29-1 and TRBJ1-5, is SAVISQKPSRDICQRGTSLTIQCQVDSQVTMMFWYRQQPGQSLTLIATANQGSEATYESGFVIDKFPISRPNLTFSTLTVSNMSPEDSSIYLCSVRTGGGQPQHFGDGTRLSIL.